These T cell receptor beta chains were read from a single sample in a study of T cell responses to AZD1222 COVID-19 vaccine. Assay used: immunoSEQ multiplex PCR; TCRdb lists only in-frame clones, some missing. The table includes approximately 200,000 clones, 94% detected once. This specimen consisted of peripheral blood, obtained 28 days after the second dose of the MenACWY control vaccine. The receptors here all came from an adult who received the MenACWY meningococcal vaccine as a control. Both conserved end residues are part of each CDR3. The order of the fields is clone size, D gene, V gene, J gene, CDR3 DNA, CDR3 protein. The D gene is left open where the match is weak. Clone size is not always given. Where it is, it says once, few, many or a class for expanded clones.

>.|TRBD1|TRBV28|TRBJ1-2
TGTGCCAGCAACCAGGCGGCAGGGGGCGACTATGGCTACACCTTC
CASNQAAGGDYGYTF
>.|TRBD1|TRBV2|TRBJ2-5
TGTGCCAGCAGGACCGGGACAGGGGGCGAGACCCAGTACTTC
CASRTGTGGETQYF
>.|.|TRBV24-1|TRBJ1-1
TGTGCCACCAGTTCAGGGATGAACACTGAAGCTTTCTTT
CATSSGMNTEAFF
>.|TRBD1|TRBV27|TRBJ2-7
TGTGCCAGCAGTAAAGGGACAGGGGGCCAGTACTTC
CASSKGTGGQYF
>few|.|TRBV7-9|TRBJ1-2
TGTGCCAGCAGCTTAGAAAGGCAACATGGCTACACCTTC
CASSLERQHGYTF
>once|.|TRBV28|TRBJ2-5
TGTGCCAGCTTGACTAGGTTAAGTGGAGAGACCCAGTACTTC
CASLTRLSGETQYF
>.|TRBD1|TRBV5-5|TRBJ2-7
TGTGCCAGCAGCTCTACCTCGTCCGGGACAGGGGGCTACGAGCAGTACTTC
CASSSTSSGTGGYEQYF
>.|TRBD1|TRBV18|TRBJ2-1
TGTGCCAGCTCACCATCAGGGGGAGATGAGCAGTTCTTC
CASSPSGGDEQFF
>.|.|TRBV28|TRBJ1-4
TGTGCCAGCAGTACGCCAGGGCTCTACGATGAAAAACTGTTTTTT
CASSTPGLYDEKLFF
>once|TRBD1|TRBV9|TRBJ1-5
TGTGCCAGCAGCCAGACAGGGGGGGATAATCAGCCCCAGCATTTT
CASSQTGGDNQPQHF
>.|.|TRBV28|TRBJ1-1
TGTGCCAGCAGTATAGTCCTCACTGAAGCTTTCTTT
CASSIVLTEAFF
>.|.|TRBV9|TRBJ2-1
TGTGCCAGCAGCGTAGGACATTCAGGGGCGGGCAATGAGCAGTTCTTC
CASSVGHSGAGNEQFF
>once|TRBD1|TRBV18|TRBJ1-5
TGTGCCAGCTCACCGGGGACAGGGGCCCTCAATCAGCCCCAGCATTTT
CASSPGTGALNQPQHF
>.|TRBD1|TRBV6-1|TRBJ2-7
TGTGCCAGCAGTGAATCTAATCGGGACAGGAGGAACGAGCAGTACTTC
CASSESNRDRRNEQYF
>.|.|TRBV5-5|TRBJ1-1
TGTGCCAGCAGCTTTCTTCAGGACACTGAAGCTTTCTTT
CASSFLQDTEAFF
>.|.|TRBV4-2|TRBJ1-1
TGTGCCAGCAGCCAAGACAGGGCAGACACTGAAGCTTTCTTT
CASSQDRADTEAFF
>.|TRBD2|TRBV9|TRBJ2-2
TGTGCCAGCAGGTCAGCGGCGGGAGGGCGCACCGGGGAGCTGTTTTTT
CASRSAAGGRTGELFF
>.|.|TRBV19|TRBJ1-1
TGTGCCAGTAGTATCCTCTGGGGGGACACTGAAGCTTTCTTT
CASSILWGDTEAFF
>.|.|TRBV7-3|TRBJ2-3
TGTGCCAGCAGCGCCGGCCGAGAGACAGATACGCAGTATTTT
CASSAGRETDTQYF
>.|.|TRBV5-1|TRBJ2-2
TGCGCCAGCAGCGTAGTTGGGACCGGGGAGCTGTTTTTT
CASSVVGTGELFF
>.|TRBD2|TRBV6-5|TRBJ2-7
TGTGCCAGCGGGGCGGGGGGATACGAGCAGTACTTC
CASGAGGYEQYF
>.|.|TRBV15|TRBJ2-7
TGTGCCACCAGCAGAGGAGGGGGGAGGGCTTACGAGCAGTACTTC
CATSRGGGRAYEQYF
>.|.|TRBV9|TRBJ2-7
TGTGCCAGCAGCGAAAACCTTGGCGAGCAGTACTTC
CASSENLGEQYF
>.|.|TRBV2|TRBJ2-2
TGTGCCAGCAGCGGTACAGGAACCGGGGAGCTGTTTTTT
CASSGTGTGELFF
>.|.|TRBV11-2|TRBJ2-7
TGTGCCAGCAGCCCCGATGCGGGACTGTACGAGCAGTACTTC
CASSPDAGLYEQYF
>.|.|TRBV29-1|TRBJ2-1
TGCAGCGGGGGGACTTCGTATGAGCAGTTCTTC
CSGGTSYEQFF
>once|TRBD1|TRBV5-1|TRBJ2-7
TGCGCCAGCAGTTCCGGGACAGCCTTCGAGCAGTACTTC
CASSSGTAFEQYF
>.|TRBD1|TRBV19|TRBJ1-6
TGTGCCAGTAGTCCCACAGGGGGGAATTCACCCCTCCACTTT
CASSPTGGNSPLHF
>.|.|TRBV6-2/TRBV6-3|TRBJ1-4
TGTGCCAGCAGTTACTCGTGGACGGAACATGGAAAACTGTTTTTT
CASSYSWTEHGKLFF
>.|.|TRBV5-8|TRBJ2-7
TGTGCCAGCAGCTTGGCCGCAGGGCTGCCTATCGAGCAGTACTTC
CASSLAAGLPIEQYF
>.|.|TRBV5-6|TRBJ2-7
TGTGCCAGCAGCCTGCCCGGGGCCTACGAGCAGTACTTC
CASSLPGAYEQYF
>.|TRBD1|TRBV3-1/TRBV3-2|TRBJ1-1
TGTGCCAGCAGCCCCTTGACAGGGTCGAACACTGAAGCTTTCTTT
CASSPLTGSNTEAFF
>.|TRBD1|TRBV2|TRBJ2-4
TGTGCCAGCCGCACAAGAGTGGGACAGTTAAGCAAAAACATTCAGTACTTC
CASRTRVGQLSKNIQYF
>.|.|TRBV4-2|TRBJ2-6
TGTGCCAGCAGCCTAGTGCAGACTGGGGCCAACGTCCTGACTTTC
CASSLVQTGANVLTF
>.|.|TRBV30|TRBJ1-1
TGTGCCCGTCAAAGGGCGGGGAACACTGAAGCTTTCTTT
CARQRAGNTEAFF
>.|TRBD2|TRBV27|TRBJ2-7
TGTGCCAGCAGTTTATTACGGGGGGACGAGCAGTACTTC
CASSLLRGDEQYF
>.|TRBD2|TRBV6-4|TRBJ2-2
TGTGCCAGCAGCACTAGCGGGGGGAACACCGGGGAGCTGTTTTTT
CASSTSGGNTGELFF
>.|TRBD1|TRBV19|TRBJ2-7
TGTGCCAGTAGCGGACAGGGTAGCTACGAGCAGTACTTC
CASSGQGSYEQYF
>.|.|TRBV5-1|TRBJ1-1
TGCGCCAGCAGCTTGACAGGGTTCGGGACTGAAGCTTTCTTT
CASSLTGFGTEAFF
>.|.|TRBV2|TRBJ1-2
TGTGCCAGCCCAGTCAGTCAGGGGAGTTACGATGGCTACACCTTC
CASPVSQGSYDGYTF
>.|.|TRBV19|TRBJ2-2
TGTGCCAGTAGTATCCTGACGGAGGTAGGGACCGGGGAGCTGTTTTTT
CASSILTEVGTGELFF
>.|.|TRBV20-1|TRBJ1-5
TGCAGTGCTAGTCTAGGGTATAGCAATCAGCCCCAGCATTTT
CSASLGYSNQPQHF
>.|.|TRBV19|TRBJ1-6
TGTGCCAGTAGTTTCCGGGACGGAAGTTCACCCCTCCACTTT
CASSFRDGSSPLHF
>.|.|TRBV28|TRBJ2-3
TGTGCCAGCAGTTGGGCAGATACGCAGTATTTT
CASSWADTQYF
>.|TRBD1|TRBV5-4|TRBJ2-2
TGTGCCAGCGTCGGGGACAGGGTCGGGGAGCTGTTTTTT
CASVGDRVGELFF
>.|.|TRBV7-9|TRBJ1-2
TGTGCCAGCAGACCGACAGGTCCCCACTATGGCTACACCTTC
CASRPTGPHYGYTF